The 8 T cell receptor beta chains presented below share a single source sample, sequenced in a study of identifying expanded T cells in peripheral blood. Generated by immunoSEQ multiplex PCR, the TCRdb table keeps only in-frame clones and is missing some. The sample records 55,000 to 75,000 clones, more than 75% being singletons. The specimen sequenced was blood. These receptors were taken from a person aged 18 to 70 in good health.

The chain carries TRBV27 and TRBJ2-7; TRBD2 matches at 10 bases. CDR1 and CDR2 (germline): MNHEY, SMNVEV (reference sequence). V lost 5 bases and J lost 0; bases outside the gene matches: 4. This CDR3 spans 15 amino acids. The CDR3 loop reads CASSETSGDSYEQYF. CDR3 in DNA: TGTGCCAGCAGTGAAACTAGCGGGGACTCCTACGAGCAGTACTTC.

The chain recombines TRBV6-4 with TRBJ2-3; no firm D call. This CDR3 comprises 14 residues. Trimming took 6 bases from V and 4 from J, leaving 14 bases between them. Germline values: CDR1 MRHNA, CDR2 SNTAGT. The CDR3 coding sequence is TGTGCCAGCAGCTCTCAAGGATCGTCAGATACGCAGTATTTT. As protein: CASSSQGSSDTQYF.

This clone was observed a single time. This chain connects TRBV28 to TRBJ1-5, with 11 bases that match TRBD1. CDR1 and CDR2 (germline): MDHEN, SYDVKM. The J segment lost 6 bases and the V segment lost 4 bases, leaving 8 bases of the junction unmatched. CDR3 length: 16 residues. CDR3 protein: CASSSTRTGGGQPQHF. CDR3 nucleotides: TGTGCCAGCAGTTCCACACGGACAGGGGGCGGTCAGCCCCAGCATTTT. The variable domain in full, with the rest retrieved from reference TRBV28 and TRBJ1-5, is DVKVTQSSRYLVKRTGEKVFLECVQDMDHENMFWYRQDPGLGLRLIYFSYDVKMKEKGDIPEGYSVSREKKERFSLILESASTNQTSMYLCASSSTRTGGGQPQHFGDGTRLSIL.

This clone was seen a handful of times. The V call is TRBV11-3, the J call TRBJ1-1; no reliable D call. The germline V and J ends were trimmed by 1 base and 1 base, with 7 bases remaining between them. In germline, CDR1 is SGHNT, CDR2 YENEEA. The CDR3 is 14 amino acids. The CDR3 here is CASSLGAGNTEAFF. The DNA for the CDR3 is TGTGCCAGCAGCTTAGGGGCGGGGAACACTGAAGCTTTCTTT.

This chain connects TRBV7-9 to TRBJ1-5; 9 bases map to TRBD1. Germline loops: CDR1 SEHNR, CDR2 FQNEAQ (reference sequence). The CDR3 runs to 15 residues. After removal of 3 bases from V and 9 bases from J, the junction contained 9 bases not matched to a gene. CDR3: CASSLGTGMLGPQHF. The CDR3 bases are TGTGCCAGCAGCTTGGGGACAGGGATGTTGGGGCCCCAGCATTTT.

The genes are TRBV28 and TRBJ1-4; D is perhaps TRBD1 (5 bases). V shed 4 bases and J shed 7 bases, with 16 bases lying between them. CDR1 and CDR2 (germline): MDHEN, SYDVKM. The CDR3 length is 15 residues. CDR3 nucleotide sequence: TGTGCCAGCAGTTCGTATAGGGGCGGGGGTGAAAAACTGTTTTTT. Its protein product is CASSSYRGGGEKLFF.

V gene TRBV6-6 combines with J gene TRBJ2-1; TRBD1 might be the D (6 bases). CDR1 is MNHNY, CDR2 SVGAGI, per germline (reference sequence). CDR3 size: 12 residues. V shed 4 bases and J shed 8 bases, with 9 bases lying between them. CDR3 DNA sequence: TGTGCCAGCAGTTCCTACAGGGATGAGCAGTTCTTC. It yields the protein CASSSYRDEQFF.

The chain links TRBV28 to TRBJ2-7; TRBD1 matches 7 bases. The germline gives CDR1 MDHEN, CDR2 SYDVKM. The CDR3 is made up of 15 amino acids. Losses at the gene ends were 4 bases for V and 4 bases for J; bases not matched to a gene: 10. The CDR3 spells CASSSQGPIGYEQYF. The CDR3 DNA is TGTGCCAGCAGTTCACAGGGGCCGATCGGTTACGAGCAGTACTTC. Variable domain in full (rest from reference TRBV28 and TRBJ2-7): DVKVTQSSRYLVKRTGEKVFLECVQDMDHENMFWYRQDPGLGLRLIYFSYDVKMKEKGDIPEGYSVSREKKERFSLILESASTNQTSMYLCASSSQGPIGYEQYFGPGTRLTVT.